The text below deals with one T cell receptor (beta chain). Its matching antigen is unknown. V was clipped by 1 base and J by 2 bases; unmatched bases: 6. CDR1 is SGHTA, CDR2 FQGNSA, per germline. The CDR3 consists of 16 residues. This record belongs to a study of shared clonotypes between healthy human individuals. General study findings and limits: With few donors, the genetic and exposure-history diversity represented was limited.

Researchers sequenced unsorted PBMC DNA using ten immunoSEQ deep assay plates. Sequenced by immunoSEQ multiplex PCR; TCRdb stores in-frame clones only, minus some. The data hold about 450,000 clones, with around 75% observed a single time. Genomic DNA of unsorted samples came from roughly 90 million PBMCs. This receptor was identified in a woman aged 40-49 years in good health. Some clones in this sample may be carry-over from other donors' samples. The sample was PBMCs. This rearrangement joins TRBV7-2 to TRBJ2-3, with TRBD2 matching 7 bases. CDR3 bases: TGTGCCAGCAGCTTAGTCGGTGGGGGGGACACAGATACGCAGTATTTT. It codes for CASSLVGGGDTDTQYF.